The rows below give T cell receptor beta chains drawn from one sample of a study of Ad26.COV2.S vaccination and SARS-CoV-2 variants. This table comes from immunoSEQ multiplex PCR, and its TCRdb copy is limited to in-frame clones, with some not included. This table holds 400,000 to 450,000 clones, 90% found once. This sample comprised peripheral blood, obtained in a trial of Ad26.COV2.S vaccine versus placebo. These receptors were taken from a person aged 18-60 years who received the Ad26.COV2.S COVID-19 vaccine or a placebo. Both conserved end residues are part of each CDR3. D genes are given only for firm matches. Clone size is not always given. Where it is, it says once, few, many or a class for expanded clones.

CDR3nt,CDR3aa,v_gene,j_gene,d_gene,abundance
TGTGCCAGCAGCCTCTCCGGACTTGCGGTTTACGAGCAGTACTTC,CASSLSGLAVYEQYF,TRBV3-1/TRBV3-2,TRBJ2-7,-,-
TGTGCCATCAGTGTGGGGGGACATTTGAACACTGAAGCTTTCTTT,CAISVGGHLNTEAFF,TRBV10-3,TRBJ1-1,-,-
TGTGCCAGCAGCTTAGAGGGTAGGAACTATGGCTACACCTTC,CASSLEGRNYGYTF,TRBV7-8,TRBJ1-2,-,-
TGTGCCACCAGCACAGCATTCAATGAGCAGTTCTTC,CATSTAFNEQFF,TRBV15,TRBJ2-1,-,once
TGTGCCAGCAGCCCTCTCGGGGGTAGCGGGGTATACGAGCAGTACTTC,CASSPLGGSGVYEQYF,TRBV5-5,TRBJ2-7,TRBD2,-
TGTGCCAGTAGTTATCCGGAGACCCAGTACTTC,CASSYPETQYF,TRBV19,TRBJ2-5,-,-
TGTGCCAGCACCGCCGGGACAGACTATGGCTACACCTTC,CASTAGTDYGYTF,TRBV28,TRBJ1-2,TRBD1,-
TGTGCCAGTAGTATAAACCTCTGGCCCCAGCATTTT,CASSINLWPQHF,TRBV19,TRBJ1-5,-,few
TGTGCCAGCAGCCCCTCCCGGCTAGCGGGACAAATTCATGACTCGAAGTTCTTC,CASSPSRLAGQIHDSKFF,TRBV27,TRBJ2-1,TRBD2,once
TGCGCCAGCAGCCAAGATAGGTCGACGGGAAACACTGAAGCTTTCTTT,CASSQDRSTGNTEAFF,TRBV4-3,TRBJ1-1,-,-
TGTGCCAGCAGCTTCGGGGCTGAAGCTTTCTTT,CASSFGAEAFF,TRBV7-9,TRBJ1-1,-,-
TGTGCCAGCAGTTTATGGCCCGGGACAGGTAGCACAGATACGCAGTATTTT,CASSLWPGTGSTDTQYF,TRBV28,TRBJ2-3,TRBD1,-
TGTGCCAGCTTACCCGCCGTAGCGACGCATAAAGAGACCCAGTACTTC,CASLPAVATHKETQYF,TRBV6-6,TRBJ2-5,-,-
TGTGCCAGCGCCGGGACTAGCGGGAGTGAAGCCCAGTACTTC,CASAGTSGSEAQYF,TRBV25-1,TRBJ2-5,TRBD2,-
TGTGCCAGCAGCTTCGGGACTAGCGGGATAAGTGAGCAGTTCTTC,CASSFGTSGISEQFF,TRBV11-3,TRBJ2-1,TRBD2,-
TGTGCCAGCAGCTTAGCGACGTTTTTTGGGGCTTTCTTT,CASSLATFFGAFF,TRBV7-9,TRBJ1-1,-,once
TGTGCCAGCAGGGCAGGATACGAGCAGTACTTC,CASRAGYEQYF,TRBV6-5,TRBJ2-7,-,-
TGTGCCAGCAGTCCCGCAGTCTACGAGCAGTACTTC,CASSPAVYEQYF,TRBV28,TRBJ2-7,-,-
TGTGCCAGCTCACCAACAGGGGGCGGTCAGCCCCAGCATTTT,CASSPTGGGQPQHF,TRBV18,TRBJ1-5,TRBD1,-
TGTGCCATCAGGCAGGGGGCTGGAGAGACCCAGTACTTC,CAIRQGAGETQYF,TRBV10-3,TRBJ2-5,TRBD1,-
TGCGCCAGCAGCCATCGGGGCAGCCACGAGCAGTACTTC,CASSHRGSHEQYF,TRBV4-1,TRBJ2-7,-,-
TGTGCCAGTAGCGTTTGGGGGGACGGCTACACCTTC,CASSVWGDGYTF,TRBV19,TRBJ1-2,-,-
TGTGCCAGCAGCCGGGACAGAACTGCTTTCTTT,CASSRDRTAFF,TRBV6-2/TRBV6-3,TRBJ1-1,TRBD1,-
TGCGCCAGCAGCCAAGAAACAGCTAGGGGTAACACTGAAGCTTTCTTT,CASSQETARGNTEAFF,TRBV4-1,TRBJ1-1,-,-
TGTGCCAGCAGCACGACAGGGAGAAACATTCAGTACTTC,CASSTTGRNIQYF,TRBV11-3,TRBJ2-4,TRBD1,once
TGTGCCAGCAGCTTGGGGCCGCGGGACGAGCAGTTCTTC,CASSLGPRDEQFF,TRBV13,TRBJ2-1,-,-
TGTGCCAGCAGTGTAGGACGTGGCTACGAGCAGTACTTC,CASSVGRGYEQYF,TRBV28,TRBJ2-7,-,-
TGTGCCAGCAGCTACCGACTAGTTTTCTACAATGAGCAGTTCTTC,CASSYRLVFYNEQFF,TRBV7-8,TRBJ2-1,-,-
TGCGCCAGCAGCTCGACTAGCGGGAGCGGCGGGGGCACAGATACGCAGTATTTT,CASSSTSGSGGGTDTQYF,TRBV5-1,TRBJ2-3,TRBD2,-